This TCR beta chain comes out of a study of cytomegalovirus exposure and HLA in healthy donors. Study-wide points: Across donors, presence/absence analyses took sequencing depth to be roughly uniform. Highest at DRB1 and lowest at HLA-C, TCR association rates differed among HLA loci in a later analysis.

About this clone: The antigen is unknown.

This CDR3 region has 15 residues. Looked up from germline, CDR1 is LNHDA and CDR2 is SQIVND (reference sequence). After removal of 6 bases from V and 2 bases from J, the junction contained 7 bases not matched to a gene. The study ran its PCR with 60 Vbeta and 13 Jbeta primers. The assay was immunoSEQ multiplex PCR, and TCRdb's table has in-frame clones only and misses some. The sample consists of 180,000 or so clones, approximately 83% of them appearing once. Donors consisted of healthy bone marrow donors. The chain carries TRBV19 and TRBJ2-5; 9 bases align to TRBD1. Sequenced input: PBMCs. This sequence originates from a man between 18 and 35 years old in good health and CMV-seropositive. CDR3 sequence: CASSNAQGAQETQYF. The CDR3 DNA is TGTGCCAGTAGCAACGCACAGGGGGCACAAGAGACCCAGTACTTC.